The present T cell receptor beta chain was sequenced within a study of shared clonotypes between healthy human individuals. Notes on the study in general: Rarefaction showed that sequencing of sorted subsets was incomplete (despite large depth).

This clone came up a few times. Its cognate antigen is unknown. Running of the assay took place at deep level. It was across several immunoSEQ plates that each subset's genomic DNA was evenly split. Each replicate PCR on the sorted subsets used approximately 180 ng DNA (around 31,000 T cell genomes). Produced via immunoSEQ multiplex PCR; TCRdb's table is partial and in-frame only. The sample carries about 1,800,000 clones, approximately 94% recorded once. Cells designated naive CD8 were CD45RO-negative and were positively selected for CCR7, with terminally differentiated effector memory CD45RA+ cells excluded. The germline V gene encodes CDR1 WNHNN and CDR2 SYGVQD (reference sequence). Trimming removed 6 bases from V and 6 bases from J, with 17 bases in between. The CDR3 is made up of 14 amino acids.

The sample consisted of naive CD8+ T cells sorted from blood. This clonotype was sampled from a man younger than 30 in good health. The rearrangement links TRBV10-1 to TRBJ2-5; D remains unclear. In nucleotides, the CDR3 is TGCGCCAGCAGGATACTTCCCACGGTCCAGACCCAGTACTTC. The encoded protein is CASRILPTVQTQYF.